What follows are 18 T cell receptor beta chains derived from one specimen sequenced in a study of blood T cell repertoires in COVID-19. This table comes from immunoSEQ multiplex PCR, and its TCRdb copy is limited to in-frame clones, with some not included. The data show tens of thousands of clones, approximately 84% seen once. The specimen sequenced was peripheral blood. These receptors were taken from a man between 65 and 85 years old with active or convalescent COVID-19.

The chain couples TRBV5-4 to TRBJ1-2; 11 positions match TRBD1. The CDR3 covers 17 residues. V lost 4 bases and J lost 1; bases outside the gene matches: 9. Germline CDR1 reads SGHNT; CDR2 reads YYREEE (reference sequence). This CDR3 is CASSPEGQGAINYGYTF. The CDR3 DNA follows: TGTGCCAGCAGCCCAGAAGGACAGGGGGCGATTAACTATGGCTACACCTTC.

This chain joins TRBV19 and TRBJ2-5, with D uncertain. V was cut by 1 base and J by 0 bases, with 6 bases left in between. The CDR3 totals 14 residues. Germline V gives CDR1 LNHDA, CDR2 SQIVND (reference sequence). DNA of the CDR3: TGTGCCAGTAGTATAGGCGTAAACCAAGAGACCCAGTACTTC. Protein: CASSIGVNQETQYF.

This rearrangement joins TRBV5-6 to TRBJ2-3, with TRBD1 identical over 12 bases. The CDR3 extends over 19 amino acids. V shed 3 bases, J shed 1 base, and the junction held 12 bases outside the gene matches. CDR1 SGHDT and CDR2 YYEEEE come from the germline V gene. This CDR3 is CASSSHGTGGSARTDTQYF. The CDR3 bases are TGTGCCAGCAGCTCGCACGGGACAGGGGGCTCGGCGCGCACAGATACGCAGTATTTT.

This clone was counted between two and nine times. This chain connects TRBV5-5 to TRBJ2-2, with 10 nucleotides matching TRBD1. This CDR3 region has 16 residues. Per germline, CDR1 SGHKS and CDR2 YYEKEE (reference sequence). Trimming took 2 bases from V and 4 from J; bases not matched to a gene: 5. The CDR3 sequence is CASSFLGQGLTGELFF. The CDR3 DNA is TGTGCCAGCAGCTTTTTGGGACAGGGGCTCACCGGGGAGCTGTTTTTT.

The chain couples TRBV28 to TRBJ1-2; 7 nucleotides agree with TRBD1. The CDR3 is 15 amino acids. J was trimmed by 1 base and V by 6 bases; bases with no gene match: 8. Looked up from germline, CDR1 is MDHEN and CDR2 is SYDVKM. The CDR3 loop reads CASRLQGQINYGYTF. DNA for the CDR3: TGTGCCAGCAGGCTACAGGGACAGATTAACTATGGCTACACCTTC.

The CDR3 loop reads CASSSSQGRPNYGYTF. The CDR3 nucleotides are TGTGCCAGCAGTTCCTCACAGGGGAGGCCTAACTATGGCTACACCTTC. The chain carries TRBV27 and TRBJ1-2; 7 nucleotides match TRBD1. This CDR3 comprises 16 residues. Trimming took 4 bases from V and 0 from J; bases not matched to a gene: 8. Germline V lookup: CDR1 MNHEY, CDR2 SMNVEV (reference sequence).

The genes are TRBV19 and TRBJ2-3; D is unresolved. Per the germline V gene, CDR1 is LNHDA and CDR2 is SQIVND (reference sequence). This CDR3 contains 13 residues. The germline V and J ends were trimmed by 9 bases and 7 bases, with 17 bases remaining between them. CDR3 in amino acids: CASRGGARHTQYF. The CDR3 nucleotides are TGTGCCAGCCGCGGTGGAGCACGGCATACGCAGTATTTT.

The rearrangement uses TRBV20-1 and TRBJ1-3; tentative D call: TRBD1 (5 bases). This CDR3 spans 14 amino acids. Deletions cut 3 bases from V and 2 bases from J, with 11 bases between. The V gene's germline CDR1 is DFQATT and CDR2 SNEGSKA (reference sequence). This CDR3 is CSASVGGTGNTIYF. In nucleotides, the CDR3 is TGCAGTGCTAGTGTCGGGGGAACTGGAAACACCATATATTTT.

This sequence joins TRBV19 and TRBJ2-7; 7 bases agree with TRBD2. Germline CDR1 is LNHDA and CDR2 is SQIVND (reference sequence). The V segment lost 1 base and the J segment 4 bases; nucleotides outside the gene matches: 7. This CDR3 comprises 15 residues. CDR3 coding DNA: TGTGCCAGTAGTATAGCGGCGGGAGTTGGGTACGAGCAGTACTTC. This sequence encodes CASSIAAGVGYEQYF. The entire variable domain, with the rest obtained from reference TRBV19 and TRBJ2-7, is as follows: DGGITQSPKYLFRKEGQNVTLSCEQNLNHDAMYWYRQDPGQGLRLIYYSQIVNDFQKGDIAEGYSVSREKKESFPLTVTSAQKNPTAFYLCASSIAAGVGYEQYFGPGTRLTVT.

Here the CDR3 DNA reads TGTGCCAGTAGTATATACGACAGAAACTATGGCTACACCTTC. Its protein is CASSIYDRNYGYTF. The chain couples TRBV19 to TRBJ1-2, with D perhaps matching TRBD1 (5 bases). The V end was cut by 2 bases, the J end by 2 bases, with 9 bases between. Germline CDR1 is LNHDA and CDR2 is SQIVND (reference sequence). CDR3 size: 14 residues. The full variable domain, in which reference TRBV19 and TRBJ1-2 provide the parts outside the CDR3, is DGGITQSPKYLFRKEGQNVTLSCEQNLNHDAMYWYRQDPGQGLRLIYYSQIVNDFQKGDIAEGYSVSREKKESFPLTVTSAQKNPTAFYLCASSIYDRNYGYTFGSGTRLTVV.

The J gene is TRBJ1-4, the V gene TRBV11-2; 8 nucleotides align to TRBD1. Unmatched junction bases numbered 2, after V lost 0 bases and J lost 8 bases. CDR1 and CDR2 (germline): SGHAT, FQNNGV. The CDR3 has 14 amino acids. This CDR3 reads CASSLDRGREKLFF. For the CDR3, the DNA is TGTGCCAGCAGCTTAGACAGGGGGCGGGAAAAACTGTTTTTT.

This CDR3 is CASSHPGQGKAFF. CDR3 sequence (DNA): TGCGCCAGCAGCCATCCGGGACAGGGCAAAGCTTTCTTT. V is TRBV4-3 and J is TRBJ1-1, with 9 bases fitting TRBD1. The J segment lost 9 bases and the V segment lost 3 bases, leaving 5 bases of the junction unmatched. Germline V gives CDR1 LGHNA, CDR2 YSLEER. The CDR3 totals 13 residues.

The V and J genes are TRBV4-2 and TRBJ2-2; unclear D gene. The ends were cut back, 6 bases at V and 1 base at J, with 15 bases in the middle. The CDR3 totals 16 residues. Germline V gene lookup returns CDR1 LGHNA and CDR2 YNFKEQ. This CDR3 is CASSPTSTMNTGELFF. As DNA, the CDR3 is TGTGCCAGCAGTCCAACGAGCACTATGAACACCGGGGAGCTGTTTTTT.

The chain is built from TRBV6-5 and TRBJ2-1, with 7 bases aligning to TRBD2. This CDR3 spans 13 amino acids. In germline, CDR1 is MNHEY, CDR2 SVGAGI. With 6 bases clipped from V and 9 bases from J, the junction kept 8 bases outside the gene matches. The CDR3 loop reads CASRHRTSGEQFF. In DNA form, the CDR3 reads TGTGCCAGCAGGCATAGGACTAGTGGTGAGCAGTTCTTC.

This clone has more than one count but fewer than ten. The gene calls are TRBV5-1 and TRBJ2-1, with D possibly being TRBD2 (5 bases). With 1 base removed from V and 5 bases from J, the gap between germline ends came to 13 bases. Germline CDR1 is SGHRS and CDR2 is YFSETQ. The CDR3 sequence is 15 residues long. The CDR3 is CASSLRASRNNEQFF. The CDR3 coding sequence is TGCGCCAGCAGCTTGAGGGCTAGCAGAAACAATGAGCAGTTCTTC.

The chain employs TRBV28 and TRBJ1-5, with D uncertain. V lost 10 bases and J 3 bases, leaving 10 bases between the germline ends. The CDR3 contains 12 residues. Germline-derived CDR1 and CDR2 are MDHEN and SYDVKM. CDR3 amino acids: CATTLPNQPQHF. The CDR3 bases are TGTGCCACTACCTTGCCCAATCAGCCCCAGCATTTT.

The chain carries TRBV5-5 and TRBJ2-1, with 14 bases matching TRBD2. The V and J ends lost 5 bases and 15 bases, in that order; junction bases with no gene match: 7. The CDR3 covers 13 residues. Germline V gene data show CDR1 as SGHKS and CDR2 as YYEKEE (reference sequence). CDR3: CASRRLAGGPGFF. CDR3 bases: TGTGCCAGCAGGCGACTAGCGGGAGGGCCGGGGTTCTTC.

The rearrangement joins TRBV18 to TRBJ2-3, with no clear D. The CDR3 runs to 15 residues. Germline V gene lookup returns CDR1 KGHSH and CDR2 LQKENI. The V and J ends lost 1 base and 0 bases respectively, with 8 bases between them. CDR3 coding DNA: TGTGCCAGCTCACCACGGCAGGAAAGCACAGATACGCAGTATTTT. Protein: CASSPRQESTDTQYF.